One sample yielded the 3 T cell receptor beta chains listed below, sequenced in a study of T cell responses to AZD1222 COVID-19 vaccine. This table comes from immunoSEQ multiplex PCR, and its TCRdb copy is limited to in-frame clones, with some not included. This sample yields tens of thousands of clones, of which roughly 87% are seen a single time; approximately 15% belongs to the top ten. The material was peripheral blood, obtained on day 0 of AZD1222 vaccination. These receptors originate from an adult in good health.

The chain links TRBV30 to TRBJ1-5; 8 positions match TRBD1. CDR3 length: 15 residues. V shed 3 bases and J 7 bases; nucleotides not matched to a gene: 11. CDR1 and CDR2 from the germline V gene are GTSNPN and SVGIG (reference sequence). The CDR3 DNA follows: TGTGCCTGGAGCCCCGGACAGGGCGTAAGCCAGCCCCAGCATTTT. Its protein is CAWSPGQGVSQPQHF.

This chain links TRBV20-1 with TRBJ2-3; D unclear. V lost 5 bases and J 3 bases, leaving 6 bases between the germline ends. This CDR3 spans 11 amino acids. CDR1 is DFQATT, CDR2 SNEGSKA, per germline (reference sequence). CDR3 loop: CSALPTDTQYF. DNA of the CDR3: TGCAGTGCTCTTCCGACAGATACGCAGTATTTT.

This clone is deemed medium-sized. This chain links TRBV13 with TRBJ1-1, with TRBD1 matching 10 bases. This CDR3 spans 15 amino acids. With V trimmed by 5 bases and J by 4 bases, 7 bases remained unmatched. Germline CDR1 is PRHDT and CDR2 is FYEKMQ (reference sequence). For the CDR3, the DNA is TGTGCCAGCAGCGTAGACAGGGGGCGTACCACTGAAGCTTTCTTT. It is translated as CASSVDRGRTTEAFF.